Shown below are 2 T cell receptor beta chains from a single sample sequenced in a study of identical twins' blood T cells. TCRdb independently ran MiXCR on the 5' RACE reads; one entry per CDR3 protein. The sample shows 350,000 to 450,000 distinct CDR3 sequences, over 25% of them seen only once. The sequenced sample consisted of PBMCs. Receptor source: a woman between 18 and 50 years old in good health.

This clonotype was counted only a few times. V gene TRBV9 combines with J gene TRBJ2-3; 8 bases are a match to TRBD2. Trimming removed 3 bases from V and 0 bases from J; junction bases left unmatched: 6. The CDR3 has 16 residues. The V gene's germline CDR1 is SGDLS and CDR2 YYNGEE. This chain's CDR3 is CASSAPAGASTDTQYF. The CDR3 nucleotides read TGTGCCAGCAGCGCACCAGCGGGAGCAAGCACAGATACGCAGTATTTT.

The chain employs TRBV7-9 and TRBJ1-3, with D unresolved. Trimming cost V 1 base and J 0 bases, with 10 bases left between them. From germline, CDR1 is SEHNR and CDR2 FQNEAQ (reference sequence). The CDR3 consists of 16 residues. The CDR3 loop is CASSLGDRSSGNTIYF. In DNA, the CDR3 is TGTGCCAGCAGCTTAGGAGACCGGAGCTCTGGAAACACCATATATTTT.